The clone carrying this TCR beta chain appeared a single time. This CDR3 has 16 amino acids. Losses at the gene ends were 0 bases for V and 6 bases for J; bases not matched to a gene: 9. The V gene's germline CDR1 is GTSNPN and CDR2 SVGIG (reference sequence). This sample stems from a study of beta chain features in type 1 diabetes. The authors reverse transcribed all of the isolated RNA, so sequencing captured expressed TCRB transcripts. Profiled with immunoSEQ multiplex PCR; TCRdb holds only in-frame clones, not every one. Altogether around 240,000 clones are present, roughly 70% being singletons, with the ten largest covering 0.053%.

The V and J genes are TRBV30 and TRBJ2-1; the match to TRBD1 covers 9 bases. Sequenced: naive CD4+ T cells from blood. This receptor was obtained from a man aged 25-40 years in good health. The CDR3 sequence: CAWSVQLGQGRNEQFF. The CDR3 nucleotides are TGTGCCTGGAGTGTACAGTTGGGACAGGGACGCAATGAGCAGTTCTTC.